Below are 2 T cell receptor beta chains sequenced from a single sample in a study of cytomegalovirus exposure and HLA in healthy donors. Repertoires were generated with immunoSEQ multiplex PCR, while TCRdb's copy carries only in-frame clones and drops some. The data contain 250,000 to 300,000 clones, approximately 86% of them singletons. Sequenced material: PBMCs. The receptors originated from a woman younger than 35 in good health and CMV-seronegative.

This clone has a single count. An end of the junction differs from the germline gene, which may be a read error. This sequence joins TRBV2 and TRBJ2-1; D not resolved. Germline V gives CDR1 SNHLY, CDR2 FYNNEI. The CDR3 covers 10 residues. CDR3 sequence reads: CASSEWAGIF. Written as DNA, the CDR3 is TGTGCCAGCAGTGAATGGGCTGGCATCTTC.

This clone was observed a few times. DNA for the CDR3: TGTGCCAGCTCACCTGGACAGGGCCCTGAAGCTTTCTTT. Protein: CASSPGQGPEAFF. The chain combines TRBV18 with TRBJ1-1; 8 bases are shared with TRBD1. The germline V gene has CDR1 KGHSH and CDR2 LQKENI. The CDR3 covers 13 residues. With V trimmed by 3 bases and J by 6 bases, 3 bases remained unmatched. Filled out from reference TRBV18 and TRBJ1-1, the complete variable domain reads NAGVMQNPRHLVRRRGQEARLRCSPMKGHSHVYWYRQLPEEGLKFMVYLQKENIIDESGMPKERFSAEFPKEGPSILRIQQVVRGDSAAYFCASSPGQGPEAFFGQGTRLTVV.